Below, 8 T cell receptor beta chains from the same sample are listed, as sequenced in a study of early T cells in non-severe SARS-CoV-2 infection. One entry per CDR3 protein, called by TCRdb with MiXCR from the 5' RACE reads. The sample shows about 36,000 distinct CDR3 sequences, over 3.5% of them seen only once. The sample comprised whole blood. The receptors derive from an adult who was a healthcare worker with PCR-confirmed SARS-CoV-2 infection or an uninfected control (not recorded which).

This clonotype was observed at least ten times. The chain combines TRBV19 with TRBJ1-4, with a possible D match to TRBD1 (5 bases). Looked up from germline, CDR1 is LNHDA and CDR2 is SQIVND (reference sequence). CDR3 length equals 15 residues. Trimming pared 7 bases from V and 5 bases from J, leaving 17 bases between. CDR3 sequence: CASTSPGRANEKLFF. CDR3 nucleotide sequence: TGTGCCAGTACCTCACCGGGACGGGCAAATGAAAAACTGTTTTTT.

This clonotype was recorded at least ten times. V usage is TRBV14 and J usage is TRBJ2-1; TRBD2 aligns across 14 bases. This CDR3 spans 15 amino acids. Trimming cost V 5 bases and J 7 bases; bases outside gene matches: 4. The germline gives CDR1 SGHDN, CDR2 FVKESK. In DNA form, the CDR3 reads TGTGCCAGCAGCTTCAGACTAGCGGGAGGGAATGAGCAGTTCTTC. Translation: CASSFRLAGGNEQFF.

This clonotype was detected many times. This rearrangement joins TRBV6-6 to TRBJ2-7; 8 bases are a match to TRBD1. Germline CDR1 MNHNY, CDR2 SVGAGI (reference sequence). This CDR3 is built from 16 residues. After removal of 0 bases from V and 6 bases from J, the junction contained 10 bases not matched to a gene. The DNA of the CDR3 is TGTGCCAGCAGTTACTCGTTCGTGACAGGGGAAGGCGAGCAGTACTTC. Encoded protein: CASSYSFVTGEGEQYF.

This clonotype is classed as medium-sized. The V gene is TRBV27, the J gene TRBJ1-1, with a possible D match to TRBD1 (6 bases). The V end lost 0 bases, the J end lost 6 bases, and 8 bases lay between the germline ends. Germline values: CDR1 MNHEY, CDR2 SMNVEV (reference sequence). This CDR3 has 13 amino acids. The CDR3 reads CASSLSGGAEAFF. CDR3 bases: TGTGCCAGCAGTTTATCGGGGGGCGCTGAAGCTTTCTTT.

Ten or more counts support this clonotype. This chain links TRBV29-1 with TRBJ2-1, with D possibly being TRBD1 or TRBD2 (6 bases each). Germline V gives CDR1 SQVTM, CDR2 ANQGSEA. The CDR3 is 18 amino acids. The V end was cut by 6 bases, the J end by 0 bases, with 24 bases between. The CDR3 bases are TGCAGCGTCGAATTATTCAGGGGAGGTTTGGTCTCCTACAATGAGCAGTTCTTC. This translates into CSVELFRGGLVSYNEQFF.

The table lists this clonotype with many counts. V is TRBV5-1 and J is TRBJ1-4; possible D gene TRBD1, 6 bases. The CDR3 has 15 residues. Trimming took 5 bases from V and 8 from J, leaving 19 bases between them. Germline CDR1 is SGHRS and CDR2 is YFSETQ. The DNA of the CDR3 is TGCGCCAGCAGTTTTAAACAGGGACTTTCCGAAAAACTGTTTTTT. Amino acid sequence: CASSFKQGLSEKLFF.

This clonotype is classed as medium-sized (0.01 to 0.1%). The V and J genes are TRBV4-1 and TRBJ1-6; a weak D match, TRBD1 (5 bases). This CDR3 has 17 residues. CDR1 and CDR2 (germline): MGHRA, YSYEKL. With 0 bases removed from V and 8 bases from J, the gap between germline ends came to 17 bases. The CDR3 DNA reads as TGCGCCAGCAGCCAAGAGGTAGATCCAGGGTGGGATTCACCCCTCCACTTT. As protein: CASSQEVDPGWDSPLHF.

The chain couples TRBV20-1 to TRBJ2-4; D remains ambiguous. This CDR3 is 12 amino acids long. Trimming removed 0 bases at V and 5 bases at J, with 5 bases between. CDR1 DFQATT and CDR2 SNEGSKA come from the germline V gene (reference sequence). In DNA form, the CDR3 reads TGCAGTGCTAGAGATCTGGAAAACATTCAGTACTTC. It yields the protein CSARDLENIQYF.